The subject of this entry is one T cell receptor beta chain. No cognate antigen has been identified for it. No per-base quality is available; no much larger clone lies one base away. This specimen comes from a study of regulatory T cells in long-lasting Graves disease (dated by TCRdb to about 2021). For the study in its entirety: Newly diagnosed Graves' disease patients had taken antithyroid drugs for less than 3 months. The study was registered as a clinical trial and conducted in China. A total of roughly 33 samples underwent TCR sequencing: some 13 from persistent and about 20 from newly diagnosed Graves' disease patients. Peripheral blood TCR sequencing and RNA sequencing compared persistent Graves' disease patients with newly diagnosed Graves' disease patients.

Taken from the germline V gene (reference sequence), the CDR1 and CDR2 loops are LNHDA and SQIVND. The CDR3 spans 14 residues, from the cysteine through the phenylalanine. The entry retains the CDR3 DNA only, 42 bases that are in frame from base 1. V gives up 1 base and J gives up 0 bases, and the segment between their germline ends measures 7 bases. The time point label here, explained by the study, means: newly diagnosed GD, antithyroid drugs for less than 3 months. For both TCR sequencing and RNA sequencing, RNA was extracted from PBMCs using TRIzol. The diagnosis of Graves' disease was made according to American Thyroid Association guidelines. Recruitment of patients was carried out at an endocrinology department in Xi'an, China. From each patient, approximately 10 milliliters of peripheral blood was collected into an EDTA anticoagulant tube. Ficoll Paque Plus density gradient separation was used to isolate PBMCs, and no further T cell sorting was performed. An Agilent 2100 Bioanalyzer and agarose gel were used to check RNA quality, while a NanoDrop 2000 measured RNA concentration.

The research as a whole found: The authors acknowledged the small sample size as a limitation that may reduce accuracy. Sequencing and analysis were limited to the TCR beta chain. More public clonotypes were shared among persistent patients (more than 2,500) than among newly diagnosed patients (approximately 1,000). Persistent disease showed preferential use of TRBV28, TRBJ1-2 and TRBJ2-5, whereas newly diagnosed disease favored TRBV20-1 and TRBJ2-1. Peripheral blood alone was examined, since thyroid tissue, which constituted the primary lesion, could not be accessed. Compared with newly diagnosed patients, persistent Graves' disease patients had lower TCR Shannon entropy and fewer highly expanded clones, which suggests clonal expansion.

The library was built by means of multiplex PCR. The instrument was an Illumina HiSeq 4000. CDR3 regions were amplified by Arm-PCR with iRepertoire HTBI primers to construct TCR beta libraries. Gel purification was performed on PCR products prior to sequencing. Per the source publication's procedure: Across samples, around 58 TRBV and roughly 15 TRBJ segments were identified and used for gene usage analysis of CDR3 amino acid clonotypes. Filtered high-quality paired reads were merged into contigs using COPE and FqMerger. BLAST was used to align contigs to IMGT TRBV, TRBD and TRBJ reference genes, with CDR3 defined following IMGT. Clonotypes above 0.1% frequency were classified as highly expanded clones. Shannon entropy served as the measure of repertoire diversity, while the Gini coefficient captured V-J evenness. A clonotype found in more than one individual was treated as public. The raw public data were reprocessed by TCRdb itself: fastp quality trimming at Q25, MiXCR clonotype calling, in-frame beta chains only. Records with the same CDR3 protein are collapsed into one entry carrying the most frequent genes and DNA. TCRdb assigned the V and J calls; the authors' analysis was not used. The sample table shows about 520,000 distinct CDR3 sequences, and around 12% are seen once. Of the sample, roughly 8.9% is held by the ten largest clones.

These data were also reused for a study on T cells in Graves' hyperthyroidism and ophthalmopathy. As that second study puts it: Graves' hyperthyroidism was defined as stable when no progression to ophthalmopathy occurred over 18 months of follow-up. Hyperthyroidism patients were newly diagnosed, had a disease duration of under 2 months, and were aged 18 to 65 years. Any patient with an uncontrolled infection, another autoimmune disease, pregnancy or lactation was excluded. Diagnoses relied on clinical symptoms, serum thyroxine and TRAb, thyroid ultrasound and orbital computed tomography. A first-round RT-PCR of the TCR CDR3 used the HTBI primer set with the Qiagen OneStep RT-PCR kit. Most expanded thyroid clonotypes (frequency above 0.001) were also detected in blood, suggesting blood repertoires may reflect thyroid immune responses. Ophthalmopathy was separated from stable hyperthyroidism by a 13 V-J signature model, with around 90% sensitivity and 81% to 83% specificity obtained in cross-validation and 80%/75% obtained in testing. During validation, the model predicted progression to ophthalmopathy a median of around six months ahead of onset, with 70.59% sensitivity and around 73% specificity. A discovery cohort of around 100 patients, roughly 45 with Graves' ophthalmopathy and approximately 57 with stable Graves' hyperthyroidism, was used to find distinguishing TCR V-J signatures. An independent validation cohort of about 20 hyperthyroidism patients and some 15 patients who later progressed to ophthalmopathy tested prospective prediction of ophthalmopathy. For training and testing, the 100 or so patients in the discovery cohort were randomly divided in a 7:3 ratio. The study also compared thyroid tissue and blood T-cell repertoires from five or six Graves' hyperthyroidism patients. Once sampling was done, hyperthyroidism patients were given methimazole at a starting dose of 30 mg daily, whereas ophthalmopathy patients were given high-dose intravenous methylprednisolone. Libraries were constructed in a second round of multiplex PCR, after which size selection and purification were performed. The libraries were sequenced on an Illumina HiSeq2000 using paired-end 100 bp reads. Raw data were processed with SOAPnuke, discarding reads with adapters, uncalled bases, mean Phred below 15, or no exact constant-primer or identifier match. COPE v1.2.5 was used to merge the high-quality paired reads, and each unique nucleotide sequence was defined as a clonotype. MiTCR v1.1 was used to align clonotypes to the IMGT TRBV, TRBD and TRBJ reference segments. The analysis was restricted to V-J combinations with a frequency above 0.0001, which together covered 99.2% of the repertoires. The TCS score was defined as F50 (clonal expansion) divided by E x V (chaos), with BLOSUM62-based TCRdist calculated between CDR3 peptides within each V-J. Welch's t-statistics and random forest reduced fewer than 550 V-J features to roughly 13, which were used in a naive Bayes classifier (R e1071). No statistical method was used to set the sample size in advance, and investigators knew the group allocation. The paper describes TCR Vbeta CDR3 sequencing of 135 peripheral blood samples, made up of roughly 45 ophthalmopathy patients, around 73 hyperthyroidism patients and approximately 17 progressor patients.

This TCR was sampled from a woman in her thirties with Graves disease. Donor details come from another sample of the same person, matched by shared clones. Recombination linked TRBV19 to TRBJ2-7; a confident D gene designation cannot be given. The specimen was peripheral blood mononuclear cells (PBMCs), collected at new diagnosis, from a patient treated with antithyroid drugs. CDR3 protein: CASSIATPSYEQYF. The nucleotide sequence is given as TGTGCCAGTAGTATAGCGACCCCCTCCTACGAGCAGTACTTC.